Below, one TCR beta chain is given with its context. The antigen remains undetermined. Trimming removed 2 bases from V and 3 bases from J; junction bases left unmatched: 3. CDR3 length: 13 residues. Germline loops: CDR1 SQVTM, CDR2 ANQGSEA. RNA transcripts provided the source from which TCR beta CDR3 regions were amplified. HTBI primers drove first-round RT-PCR of the TCR CDR3. TCRdb passed the multiplex PCR reads through MiXCR, listing each CDR3 protein once. The data show around 350,000 distinct CDR3 sequences, about 25% seen once. Patients aged 18 to 65 had newly diagnosed hyperthyroidism of under 2 months' duration. This record belongs to a study of T cells in Graves' hyperthyroidism and ophthalmopathy. Study-level results: From stable hyperthyroidism, ophthalmopathy was separated by a 13 V-J model.

The V gene is TRBV29-1, the J gene TRBJ2-7; 8 bases fit TRBD1. The sequence derives from a man between 45 and 60 years old with Graves' hyperthyroidism. Sequencing input: blood. Here the CDR3 DNA reads TGCAGCGTTGAAACGACAGGGGACTACGAGCAGTACTTC. It codes for CSVETTGDYEQYF.